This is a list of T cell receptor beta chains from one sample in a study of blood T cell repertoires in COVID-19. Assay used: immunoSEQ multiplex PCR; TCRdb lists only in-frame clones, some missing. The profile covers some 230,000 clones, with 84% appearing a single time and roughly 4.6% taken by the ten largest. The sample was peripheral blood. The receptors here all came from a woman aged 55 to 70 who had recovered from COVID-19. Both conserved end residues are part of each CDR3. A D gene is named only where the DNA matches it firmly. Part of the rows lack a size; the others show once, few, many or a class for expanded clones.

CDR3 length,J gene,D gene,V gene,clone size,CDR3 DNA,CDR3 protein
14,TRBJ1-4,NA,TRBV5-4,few,TGTGCCAGCAGCCGCCGGGAGATTAATGAAAAACTGTTTTTT,CASSRREINEKLFF
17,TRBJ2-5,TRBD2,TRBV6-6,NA,TGTGCCAGCAGTCTGATAGCGGGGGCTTTCACAGAAGAGACCCAGTACTTC,CASSLIAGAFTEETQYF
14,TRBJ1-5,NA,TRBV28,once,TGTGCCAGCAGTTTAGTACAGGGTCTTCAGCCCCAGCATTTT,CASSLVQGLQPQHF
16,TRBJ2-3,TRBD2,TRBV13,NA,TGTGCCAGCAGCAAGGAGCGGGGGGGCCTCGCAGATACGCAGTATTTT,CASSKERGGLADTQYF
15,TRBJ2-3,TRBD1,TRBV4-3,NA,TGCGCCAGCAGCCACGGGACAGGGAAAGGCGATACGCAGTATTTT,CASSHGTGKGDTQYF
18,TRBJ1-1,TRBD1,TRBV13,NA,TGTGCCAGCAGCTTGTACTCCGGGACAGACAAGACTGTCACTGAAGCTTTCTTT,CASSLYSGTDKTVTEAFF
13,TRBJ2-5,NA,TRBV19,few,TGTGCCAGTAGTATGGCGGGGAGGGAGACCCAGTACTTC,CASSMAGRETQYF
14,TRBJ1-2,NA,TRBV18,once,TGTGCCAGCTCACCAACCTACAGGGATAGTGGCTACACCTTC,CASSPTYRDSGYTF
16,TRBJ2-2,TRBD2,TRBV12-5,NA,TGTGCTAGTGGTTTGGGAGCGGGGGGGAACACCGGGGAGCTGTTTTTT,CASGLGAGGNTGELFF
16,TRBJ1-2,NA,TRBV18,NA,TGTGCCAGCTCACCAAACGAGGGACATTACAACTATGGCTACACCTTC,CASSPNEGHYNYGYTF
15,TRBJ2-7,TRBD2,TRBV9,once,TGTGCCAGCAGCCCTGGCGGGGGAACTCTTTACGAGCAGTACTTC,CASSPGGGTLYEQYF
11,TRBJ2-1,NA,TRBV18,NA,TGTGCCAGCTCACTGGAGAATGAGCAGTTCTTC,CASSLENEQFF
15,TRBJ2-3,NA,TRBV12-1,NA,TGTGCCAGCAGCTTTAGACTAGCTAGCACAGATACGCAGTATTTT,CASSFRLASTDTQYF
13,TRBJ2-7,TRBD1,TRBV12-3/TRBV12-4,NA,TGTGCCAGCACCGGACAGGACTCCTACGAGCAGTACTTC,CASTGQDSYEQYF
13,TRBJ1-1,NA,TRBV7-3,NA,TGTGCCAGCAGCTCCAGACCCGGGACTGAAGCTTTCTTT,CASSSRPGTEAFF
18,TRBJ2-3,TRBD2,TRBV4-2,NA,TGTGCCAGCAGCCGGGGGACTAGCGGGGGGGCTTACACAGATACGCAGTATTTT,CASSRGTSGGAYTDTQYF
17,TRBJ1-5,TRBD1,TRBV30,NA,TGTGCCTGGAGTGGGACAGGGGGCCATGGTAGCAATCAGCCCCAGCATTTT,CAWSGTGGHGSNQPQHF
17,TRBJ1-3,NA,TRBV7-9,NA,TGTGCCAGCAGCTTAGCGCTGGCGGTCACCTCTGGAAACACCATATATTTT,CASSLALAVTSGNTIYF
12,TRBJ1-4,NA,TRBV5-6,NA,TGTGCCAGCAGCTCCTATAATGAAAAACTGTTTTTT,CASSSYNEKLFF
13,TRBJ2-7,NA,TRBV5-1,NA,TGCGCCAGCAGCTACGGGACTTCCTACGAGCAGTACTTC,CASSYGTSYEQYF
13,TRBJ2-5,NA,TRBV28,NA,TGTGCCAGCATCGAACAGGGTAGGGAGACCCAGTACTTC,CASIEQGRETQYF
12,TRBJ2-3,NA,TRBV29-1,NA,TGCAGCGTGGAACGGTCGGCAGATACGCAGTATTTT,CSVERSADTQYF
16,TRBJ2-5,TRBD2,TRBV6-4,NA,TGTGCCAGCAGTCATCCCCTTCGGGGCGGGGGAAAGACCCAGTACTTC,CASSHPLRGGGKTQYF
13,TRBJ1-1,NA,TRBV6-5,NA,TGTGCCAGCGCAACTCCCGGGGTCGTGGATGCTTTCTTT,CASATPGVVDAFF
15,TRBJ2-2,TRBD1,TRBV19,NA,TGTGCCAGTAGTGACAGGGGGCGCGACACCGGGGAGCTGTTTTTT,CASSDRGRDTGELFF
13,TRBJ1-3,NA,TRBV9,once,TGTGCCAGCAGCGACAGCTCTGGAAACACCATATATTTT,CASSDSSGNTIYF
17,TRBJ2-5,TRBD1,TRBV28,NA,TGTGCCAGCAGTCTTCTCCACCTCGGACAGGCTCAAGAGACCCAGTACTTC,CASSLLHLGQAQETQYF
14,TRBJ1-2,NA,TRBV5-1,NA,TGCGCCAGCAGCAGGACACGGTTAGAAGGTGGCTACACCTTC,CASSRTRLEGGYTF
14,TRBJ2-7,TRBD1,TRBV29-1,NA,TGCAGCGTTCTACGGGACAGGGGTCTCTACGAGCAGTACTTC,CSVLRDRGLYEQYF
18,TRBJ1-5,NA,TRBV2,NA,TGTGCCAGCAGCCACCCCTTGGAGACAGGCCATAGCAATCAGCCCCAGCATTTT,CASSHPLETGHSNQPQHF
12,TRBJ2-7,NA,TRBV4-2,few,TGTGCCAGCAGCCTTTCCCCCAACGAGCAGTACTTC,CASSLSPNEQYF
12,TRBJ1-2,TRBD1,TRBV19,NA,TGTGCCAGTGATTTGCAGGGGGGCGGCTACACCTTC,CASDLQGGGYTF
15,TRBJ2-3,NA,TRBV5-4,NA,TGTGCCAGCAGCTTGGGTAGCTTGGCCACAGATACGCAGTATTTT,CASSLGSLATDTQYF
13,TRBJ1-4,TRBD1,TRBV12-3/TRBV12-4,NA,TGTGCCAGCAGGACAGGGACTAATGAAAAACTGTTTTTT,CASRTGTNEKLFF